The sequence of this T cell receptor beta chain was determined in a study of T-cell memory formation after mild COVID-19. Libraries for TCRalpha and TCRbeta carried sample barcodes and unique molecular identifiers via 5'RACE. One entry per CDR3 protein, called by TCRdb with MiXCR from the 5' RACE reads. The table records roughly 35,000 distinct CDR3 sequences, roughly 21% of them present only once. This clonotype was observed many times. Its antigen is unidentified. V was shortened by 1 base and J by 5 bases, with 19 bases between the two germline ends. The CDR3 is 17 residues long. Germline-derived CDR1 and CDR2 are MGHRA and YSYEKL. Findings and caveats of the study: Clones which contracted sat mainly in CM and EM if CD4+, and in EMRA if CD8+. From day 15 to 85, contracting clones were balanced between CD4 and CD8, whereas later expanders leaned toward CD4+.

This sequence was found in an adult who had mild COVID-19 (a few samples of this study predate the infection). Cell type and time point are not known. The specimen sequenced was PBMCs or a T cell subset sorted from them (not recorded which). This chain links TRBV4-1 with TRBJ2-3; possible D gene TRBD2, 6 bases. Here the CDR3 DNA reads TGCGCCAGCAGCCAAGTGGGGAGAGGAGGGGCGGGAGATACGCAGTATTTT. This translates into CASSQVGRGGAGDTQYF.